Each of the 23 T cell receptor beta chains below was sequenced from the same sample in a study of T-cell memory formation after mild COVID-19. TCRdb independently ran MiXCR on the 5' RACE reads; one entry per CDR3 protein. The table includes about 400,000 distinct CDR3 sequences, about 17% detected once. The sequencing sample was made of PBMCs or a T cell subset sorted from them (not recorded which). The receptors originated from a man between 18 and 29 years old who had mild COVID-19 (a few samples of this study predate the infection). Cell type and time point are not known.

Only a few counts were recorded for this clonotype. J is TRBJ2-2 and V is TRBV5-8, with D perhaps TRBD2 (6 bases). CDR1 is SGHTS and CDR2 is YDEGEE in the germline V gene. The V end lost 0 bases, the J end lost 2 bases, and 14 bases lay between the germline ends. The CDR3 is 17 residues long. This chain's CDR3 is CASSLGPPGTNTGELFF. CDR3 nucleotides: TGTGCCAGCAGCTTGGGGCCCCCAGGGACTAACACCGGGGAGCTGTTTTTT.

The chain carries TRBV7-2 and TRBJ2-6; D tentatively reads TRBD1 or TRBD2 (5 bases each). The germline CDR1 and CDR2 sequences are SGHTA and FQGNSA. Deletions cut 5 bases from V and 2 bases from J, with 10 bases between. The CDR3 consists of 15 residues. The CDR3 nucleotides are TGTGCCAGCAGCCCTGGGACGGCTGGGGCCAACGTCCTGACTTTC. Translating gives CASSPGTAGANVLTF.

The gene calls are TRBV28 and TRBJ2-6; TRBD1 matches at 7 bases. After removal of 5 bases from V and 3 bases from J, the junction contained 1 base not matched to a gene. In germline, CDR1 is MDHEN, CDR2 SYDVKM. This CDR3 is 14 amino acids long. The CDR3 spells CASSTGDGANVLTF. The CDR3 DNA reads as TGTGCCAGCAGTACAGGGGATGGGGCCAACGTCCTGACTTTC.

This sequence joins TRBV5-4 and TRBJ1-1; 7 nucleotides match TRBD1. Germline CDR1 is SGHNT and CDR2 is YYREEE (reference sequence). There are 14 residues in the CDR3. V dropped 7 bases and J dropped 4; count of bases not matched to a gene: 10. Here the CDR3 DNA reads TGTGCCAGCGGCCAGCCCACAGGGGCCACTGAAGCTTTCTTT. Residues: CASGQPTGATEAFF.

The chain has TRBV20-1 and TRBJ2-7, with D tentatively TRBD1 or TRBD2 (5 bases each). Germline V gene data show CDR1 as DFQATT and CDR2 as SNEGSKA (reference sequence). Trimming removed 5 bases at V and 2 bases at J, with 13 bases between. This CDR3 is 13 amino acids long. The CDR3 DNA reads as TGCAGTGCTCGTCGGGACGGAGCCTACGAGCAGTACGTC. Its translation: CSARRDGAYEQYV.

CDR3 in amino acids: CATSDPGTGSGDTQYF. CDR3 nucleotide sequence: TGTGCCACCAGTGATCCCGGGACAGGGTCAGGGGATACGCAGTATTTT. J is TRBJ2-3 and V is TRBV24-1; 9 positions agree with TRBD1. Per germline, CDR1 KGHDR and CDR2 SFDVKD. CDR3 length: 16 amino acids. V lost 3 bases and J lost 6; bases outside the gene matches: 9.

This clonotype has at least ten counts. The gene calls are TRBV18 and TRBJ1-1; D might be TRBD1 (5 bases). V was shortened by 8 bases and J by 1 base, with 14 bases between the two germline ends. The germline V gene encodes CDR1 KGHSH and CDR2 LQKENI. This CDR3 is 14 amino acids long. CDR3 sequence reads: CASSPSGGNTEAFF. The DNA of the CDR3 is TGTGCCAGCAGTCCATCTGGGGGGAACACTGAAGCTTTCTTT.

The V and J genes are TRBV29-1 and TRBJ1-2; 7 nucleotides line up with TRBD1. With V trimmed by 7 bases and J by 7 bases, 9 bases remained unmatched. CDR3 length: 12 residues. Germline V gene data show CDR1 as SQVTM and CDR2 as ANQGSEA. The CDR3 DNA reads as TGCAGCGCCCCGACAGGGAAGGGTGGCTACACCTTC. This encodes CSAPTGKGGYTF.

CDR3 residues: CASSYRVNYGYTF. The CDR3 DNA reads as TGTGCCAGCAGTTACCGAGTTAACTATGGCTACACCTTC. The V gene is TRBV6-5, the J gene TRBJ1-2; unclear D gene. The CDR3 spans 13 residues. The V end lost 2 bases, the J end lost 1 base, and 5 bases lay between the germline ends. The germline CDR1 and CDR2 sequences are MNHEY and SVGAGI.

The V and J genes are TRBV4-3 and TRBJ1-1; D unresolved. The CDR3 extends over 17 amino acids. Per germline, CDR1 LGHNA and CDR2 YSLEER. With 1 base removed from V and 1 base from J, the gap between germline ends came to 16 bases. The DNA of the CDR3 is TGCGCCAGCAGCCAAGGTTTACAAGATATAACGAACACTGAAGCTTTCTTT. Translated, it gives CASSQGLQDITNTEAFF.

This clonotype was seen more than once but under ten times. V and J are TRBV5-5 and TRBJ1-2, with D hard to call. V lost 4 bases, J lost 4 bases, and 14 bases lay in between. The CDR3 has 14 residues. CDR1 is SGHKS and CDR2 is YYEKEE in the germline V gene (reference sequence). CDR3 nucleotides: TGTGCCAGCAGCCCAAGCCCGGGTCGCTATGGCTACACCTTC. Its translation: CASSPSPGRYGYTF. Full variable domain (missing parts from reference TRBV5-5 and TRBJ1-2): DAGVTQSPTHLIKTRGQQVTLRCSPISGHKSVSWYQQVLGQGPQFIFQYYEKEERGRGNFPDRFSARQFPNYSSELNVNALLLGDSALYLCASSPSPGRYGYTFGSGTRLTVV.

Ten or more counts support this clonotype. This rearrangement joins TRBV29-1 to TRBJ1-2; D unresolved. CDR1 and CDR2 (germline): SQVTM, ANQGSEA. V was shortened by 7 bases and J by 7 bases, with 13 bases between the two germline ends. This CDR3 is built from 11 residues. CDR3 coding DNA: TGCAGCGCCCTCTTGGGTGGTGGCTACACCTTC. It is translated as CSALLGGGYTF.

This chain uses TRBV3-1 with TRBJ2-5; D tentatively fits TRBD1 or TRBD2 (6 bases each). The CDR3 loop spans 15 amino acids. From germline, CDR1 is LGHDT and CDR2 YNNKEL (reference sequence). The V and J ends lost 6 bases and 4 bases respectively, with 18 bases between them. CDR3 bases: TGTGCCAGCAGACCCCAGTGGGGGGCTGTAGAGACCCAGTACTTC. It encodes CASRPQWGAVETQYF.

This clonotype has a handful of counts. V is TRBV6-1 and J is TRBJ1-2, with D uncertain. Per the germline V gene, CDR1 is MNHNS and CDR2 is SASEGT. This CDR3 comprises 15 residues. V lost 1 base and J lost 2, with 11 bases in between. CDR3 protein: CASSEDLAGNYGYTF. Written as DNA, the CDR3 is TGTGCCAGCAGTGAAGACCTGGCGGGAAACTATGGCTACACCTTC.

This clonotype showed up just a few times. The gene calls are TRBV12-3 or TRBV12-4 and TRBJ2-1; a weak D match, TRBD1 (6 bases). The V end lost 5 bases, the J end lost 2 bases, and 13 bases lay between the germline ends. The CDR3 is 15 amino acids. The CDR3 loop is CASSPSDRAYNEQFF. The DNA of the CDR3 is TGTGCCAGCAGTCCCTCGGACAGAGCCTACAATGAGCAGTTCTTC.

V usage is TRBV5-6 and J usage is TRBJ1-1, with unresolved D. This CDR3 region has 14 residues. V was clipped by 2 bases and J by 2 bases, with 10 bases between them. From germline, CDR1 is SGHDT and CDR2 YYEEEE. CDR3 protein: CASSFVQSNTEAFF. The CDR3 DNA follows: TGTGCCAGCAGCTTCGTCCAGTCCAACACTGAAGCTTTCTTT.

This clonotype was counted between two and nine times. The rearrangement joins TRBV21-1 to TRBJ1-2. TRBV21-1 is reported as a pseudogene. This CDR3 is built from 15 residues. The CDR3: CASSKEGSLNSRYTF. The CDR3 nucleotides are TGTGCCAGCAGCAAAGAAGGTTCACTTAATTCCCGCTACACCTTC.

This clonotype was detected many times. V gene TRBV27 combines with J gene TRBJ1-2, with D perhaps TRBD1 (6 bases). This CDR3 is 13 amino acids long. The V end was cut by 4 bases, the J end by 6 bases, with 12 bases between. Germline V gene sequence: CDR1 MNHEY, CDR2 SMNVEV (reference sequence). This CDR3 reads CASSSTGTHGYTF. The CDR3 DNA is TGTGCCAGCAGTTCCACAGGGACCCATGGCTACACCTTC.

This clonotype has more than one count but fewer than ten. The CDR3 region has the DNA TGCAGTGCTAGTAAGGGGGCTAGCAATCAGCCCCAGCATTTT. Translation: CSASKGASNQPQHF. This chain uses TRBV20-1 with TRBJ1-5, with 7 bases aligning to TRBD1. V trimming: 3 bases; J trimming: 0 bases; junction bases outside the gene matches: 2. The V gene's germline CDR1 is DFQATT and CDR2 SNEGSKA (reference sequence). The length of the CDR3 is 14 residues.

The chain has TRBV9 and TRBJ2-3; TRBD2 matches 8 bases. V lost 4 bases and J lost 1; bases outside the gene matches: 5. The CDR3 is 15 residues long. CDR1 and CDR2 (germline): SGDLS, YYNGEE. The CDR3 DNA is TGTGCCAGCAGCCCGGGAGCGGGGGGCACAGATACGCAGTATTTT. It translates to CASSPGAGGTDTQYF.

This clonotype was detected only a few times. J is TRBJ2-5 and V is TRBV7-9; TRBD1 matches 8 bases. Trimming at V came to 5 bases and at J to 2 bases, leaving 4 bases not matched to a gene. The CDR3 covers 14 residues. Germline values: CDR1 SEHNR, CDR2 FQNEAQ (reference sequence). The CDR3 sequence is CASSVGQGQETQYF. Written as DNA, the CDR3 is TGTGCCAGCAGCGTCGGACAGGGACAAGAGACCCAGTACTTC. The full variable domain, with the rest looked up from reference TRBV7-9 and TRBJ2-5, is DTGVSQNPRHKITKRGQNVTFRCDPISEHNRLYWYRQTLGQGPEFLTYFQNEAQLEKSRLLSDRFSAERPKGSFSTLEIQRTEQGDSAMYLCASSVGQGQETQYFGPGTRLLVL.

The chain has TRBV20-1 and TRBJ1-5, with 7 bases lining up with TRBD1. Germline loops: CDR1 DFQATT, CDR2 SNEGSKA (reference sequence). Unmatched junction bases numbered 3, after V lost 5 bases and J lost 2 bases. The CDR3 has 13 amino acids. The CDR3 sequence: CSAEGAGNQPQHF. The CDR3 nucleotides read TGCAGTGCTGAGGGGGCAGGCAATCAGCCCCAGCATTTT.

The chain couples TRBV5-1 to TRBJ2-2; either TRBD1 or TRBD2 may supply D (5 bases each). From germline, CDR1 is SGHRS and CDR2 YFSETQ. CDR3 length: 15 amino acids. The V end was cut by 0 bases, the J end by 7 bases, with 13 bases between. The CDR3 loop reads CASSLVQTRGGELFF. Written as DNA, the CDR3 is TGCGCCAGCAGCTTGGTACAGACGAGGGGCGGGGAGCTGTTTTTT.